Included here is one TCR beta chain sequence, with context. What it binds is unknown. This entry is derived from a study of T cell responses to AZD1222 COVID-19 vaccine. The protocol was immunoSEQ multiplex PCR, while the TCRdb copy is restricted to in-frame clones and leaves out a portion. The profile covers fewer than 150,000 clones, with 90% appearing a single time and roughly 3.1% taken by the ten largest. Findings of the study overall: Donors in the cohort were predominantly white British and more often female, and clonal diversity was possibly underestimated. In all cases, repertoires were sampled only after the peak T cell response.

This specimen consisted of peripheral blood, obtained on day 0 of AZD1222 vaccination. This receptor was obtained from an adult in good health.

This CDR3 is CASSSGLAGVLEQFF. The CDR3 region has the DNA TGTGCCAGCAGCTCGGGACTAGCGGGAGTCTTAGAGCAGTTCTTC. The V and J genes are TRBV11-3 and TRBJ2-1; 14 bases line up with TRBD2. V shed 4 bases, J shed 10 bases, and the junction held 6 bases outside the gene matches. The CDR3 is 15 residues long. Germline lookup yields CDR1 SGHNT and CDR2 YENEEA.